Included here is one T cell receptor (beta chain) sequence, with context. CDR3 length: 14 amino acids. Germline V gene lookup returns CDR1 MGHRA and CDR2 YSYEKL. The V and J ends lost 4 bases and 4 bases, in that order; junction bases with no gene match: 7. Using immunoSEQ multiplex PCR, the repertoire was profiled, and TCRdb retains in-frame clones only, with some absent. The sample shows approximately 34,000 clones, roughly 86% of them seen only once. This sample is drawn from a study of OX40 agonist ivuxolimab in advanced cancers. The receptor's source is an adult with an advanced solid tumor such as melanoma, head and neck, liver or kidney cancer. This sequence joins TRBV4-1 and TRBJ2-7; TRBD1 matches 7 bases. The sample in question was CD4+ or CD8+ T cells sorted from blood, obtained in a trial of the OX40 agonist ivuxolimab. The CDR3 region has the DNA TGCGCCAGCAGCCCACCCCAGGGGGAGTACGAGCAGTACTTC. Its protein product is CASSPPQGEYEQYF.